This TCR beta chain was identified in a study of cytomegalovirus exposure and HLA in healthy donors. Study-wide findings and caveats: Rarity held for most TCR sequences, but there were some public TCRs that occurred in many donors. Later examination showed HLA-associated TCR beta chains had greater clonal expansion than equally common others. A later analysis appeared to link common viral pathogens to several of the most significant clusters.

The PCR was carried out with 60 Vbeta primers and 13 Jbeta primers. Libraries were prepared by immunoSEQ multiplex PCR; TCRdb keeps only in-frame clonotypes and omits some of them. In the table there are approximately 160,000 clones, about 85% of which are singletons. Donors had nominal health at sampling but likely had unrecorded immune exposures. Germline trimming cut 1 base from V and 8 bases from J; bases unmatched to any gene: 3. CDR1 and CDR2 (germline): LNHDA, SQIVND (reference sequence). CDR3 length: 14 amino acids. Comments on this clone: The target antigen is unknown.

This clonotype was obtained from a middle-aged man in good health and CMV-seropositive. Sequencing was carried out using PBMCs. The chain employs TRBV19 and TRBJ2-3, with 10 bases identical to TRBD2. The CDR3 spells CASSIGTSGATQYF. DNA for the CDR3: TGTGCCAGTAGTATAGGGACTAGCGGAGCTACGCAGTATTTT.